This entry lists 21 T cell receptor beta chains sequenced from one sample in a study of T cells in localized non-small cell lung cancer. Measured with immunoSEQ multiplex PCR; TCRdb has only the in-frame clones, and not every one. Of 26,000 or so clones listed, approximately 90% were seen once; the top ten hold 2.8%. The material was peripheral blood, obtained before any cancer treatment. The receptors were gathered from a woman aged 18-50 years with stage I lung adenocarcinoma.

The genes are TRBV30 and TRBJ1-5; TRBD1 might be the D (6 bases). The CDR3 extends over 15 amino acids. V was trimmed by 0 bases and J by 7 bases, leaving 16 bases between them. The V gene's germline CDR1 is GTSNPN and CDR2 SVGIG (reference sequence). CDR3 region: CAWSVDYRVGQPQHF. The CDR3, as DNA: TGTGCCTGGAGTGTCGATTACAGGGTTGGGCAGCCCCAGCATTTT.

V is TRBV30 and J is TRBJ1-1; TRBD1 is a possible D gene (5 bases). V was shortened by 5 bases and J by 0 bases, with 13 bases between the two germline ends. Germline V gene sequence: CDR1 GTSNPN, CDR2 SVGIG (reference sequence). CDR3 size: 14 residues. As DNA, the CDR3 is TGTGCCTGGTACGAAGACAGCCTGAACACTGAAGCTTTCTTT. Its protein is CAWYEDSLNTEAFF.

V usage is TRBV19 and J usage is TRBJ2-1, with 8 bases that match TRBD2. The germline CDR1 and CDR2 sequences are LNHDA and SQIVND (reference sequence). After removal of 2 bases from V and 10 bases from J, the junction contained 13 bases not matched to a gene. This CDR3 comprises 16 residues. CDR3: CASSIRGGREMYEQFF. In DNA, the CDR3 is TGTGCCAGTAGTATACGGGGGGGCAGGGAAATGTACGAGCAGTTCTTC.

The genes are TRBV28 and TRBJ2-7; D may be TRBD2 (5 bases). The CDR3 totals 15 residues. Germline CDR1 is MDHEN and CDR2 is SYDVKM. V dropped 6 bases and J dropped 0 bases, with 15 bases sitting between them. The CDR3 protein is CASSPGGAGSYEQYF. In nucleotides, the CDR3 is TGTGCCAGCAGCCCCGGAGGCGCGGGCTCCTACGAGCAGTACTTC.

This clone is a singleton in its sample. Written as DNA, the CDR3 is TGTGCCAGCAGCTTAGTACGCCAGGGAGCAACTAATGAAAAACTGTTTTTT. This encodes CASSLVRQGATNEKLFF. V is TRBV7-9 and J is TRBJ1-4, with D perhaps TRBD1 (5 bases). Germline CDR1 and CDR2: SEHNR and FQNEAQ (reference sequence). V was shortened by 1 base and J by 0 bases, with 12 bases between the two germline ends. CDR3 length equals 17 residues. The variable domain in full, completed from reference TRBV7-9 and TRBJ1-4, reads DTGVSQNPRHKITKRGQNVTFRCDPISEHNRLYWYRQTLGQGPEFLTYFQNEAQLEKSRLLSDRFSAERPKGSFSTLEIQRTEQGDSAMYLCASSLVRQGATNEKLFFGSGTQLSVL.

This clone was seen just once. This chain joins TRBV29-1 and TRBJ2-5; D may be TRBD1 or TRBD2 (6 bases each). Per the germline V gene, CDR1 is SQVTM and CDR2 is ANQGSEA. Trimming took 2 bases from V and 5 from J, leaving 9 bases between them. The CDR3 extends over 12 amino acids. The CDR3, as DNA: TGCAGCGTTGAACGGGGGCCGGAGACCCAGTACTTC. It codes for CSVERGPETQYF.

The chain uses TRBV11-2 and TRBJ1-5; no clear D. The germline V gene has CDR1 SGHAT and CDR2 FQNNGV. V lost 1 base and J 6 bases, leaving 13 bases between the germline ends. CDR3 length equals 15 residues. CDR3 DNA sequence: TGTGCCAGCAGCTTAGGTTATGGGTACAGTCAGCCCCAGCATTTT. Protein: CASSLGYGYSQPQHF. The full variable domain, with the rest looked up from reference TRBV11-2 and TRBJ1-5, is EAGVAQSPRYKIIEKRQSVAFWCNPISGHATLYWYQQILGQGPKLLIQFQNNGVVDDSQLPKDRFSAERLKGVDSTLKIQPAKLEDSAVYLCASSLGYGYSQPQHFGDGTRLSIL.

V is TRBV15 and J is TRBJ2-7, with D tentatively TRBD2 (6 bases). Per the germline V gene, CDR1 is LNHNV and CDR2 is YYDKDF (reference sequence). This CDR3 region has 18 residues. Trimming stripped 0 bases from V and 0 bases from J, with 18 bases between. The CDR3 sequence: CATSRDQTVLAYSYEQYF. As DNA, the CDR3 is TGTGCCACCAGCAGAGATCAAACAGTTCTAGCGTACTCCTACGAGCAGTACTTC. The variable domain in full, with the rest retrieved from reference TRBV15 and TRBJ2-7, is DAMVIQNPRYQVTQFGKPVTLSCSQTLNHNVMYWYQQKSSQAPKLLFHYYDKDFNNEADTPDNFQSRRPNTSFCFLDIRSPGLGDTAMYLCATSRDQTVLAYSYEQYFGPGTRLTVT.

The V and J genes are TRBV7-8 and TRBJ2-7; 7 bases are shared with TRBD2. The junction had 11 bases not matched to a gene; V was cut back by 4 bases and J by 5 bases. Germline V gene lookup returns CDR1 SGHVS and CDR2 FQNEAQ. This CDR3 is 15 amino acids long. CDR3 DNA sequence: TGTGCCAGCAGCTGGGGGAGGGCGGTTGGTCACGAGCAGTACTTC. Amino acid sequence: CASSWGRAVGHEQYF.

The chain links TRBV18 to TRBJ1-2; unclear D gene. V lost 2 bases, J lost 10 bases, and 11 bases lay in between. The CDR3 contains 12 residues. The germline V gene encodes CDR1 KGHSH and CDR2 LQKENI. CDR3 sequence (DNA): TGTGCCAGCTCACCAGGGCCAGAGGACTACACCTTC. It is translated as CASSPGPEDYTF.

V usage is TRBV7-6 and J usage is TRBJ2-1; 8 bases fit TRBD2. The germline gives CDR1 SGHVS, CDR2 FNYEAQ. The length of the CDR3 is 14 residues. Unmatched junction bases numbered 4, after V lost 3 bases and J lost 6 bases. The CDR3 coding sequence is TGTGCCAGCAGCTTGACTAGCGTGATCAATGAGCAGTTCTTC. This codes for CASSLTSVINEQFF.

V usage is TRBV27 and J usage is TRBJ1-4; D is perhaps TRBD1 (5 bases). The germline V and J ends were trimmed by 2 bases and 4 bases, with 14 bases remaining between them. The germline CDR1 and CDR2 sequences are MNHEY and SMNVEV (reference sequence). CDR3 length equals 16 residues. The chain's CDR3 is CASSLNARGNNEKLFF. The CDR3 bases are TGTGCCAGCAGTTTAAACGCCCGGGGGAATAATGAAAAACTGTTTTTT.

The V gene is TRBV5-4, the J gene TRBJ2-5; D may be TRBD2 (5 bases). This CDR3 is built from 17 residues. Germline values: CDR1 SGHNT, CDR2 YYREEE (reference sequence). With 0 bases removed from V and 0 bases from J, the gap between germline ends came to 15 bases. The CDR3 DNA follows: TGTGCCAGCAGCTTGGGGCGGTGGGAGTTGGACCAAGAGACCCAGTACTTC. Translating gives CASSLGRWELDQETQYF.

The chain links TRBV5-1 to TRBJ2-1, with D uncertain. The CDR3 length is 16 residues. V was clipped by 2 bases and J by 1 base, with 13 bases between them. Germline lookup yields CDR1 SGHRS and CDR2 YFSETQ. The CDR3 coding sequence is TGCGCCAGCAGCTTAGGGTACCCCGGTTCCTACAATGAGCAGTTCTTC. It specifies CASSLGYPGSYNEQFF. The full variable domain, completed using reference TRBV5-1 and TRBJ2-1, is KAGVTQTPRYLIKTRGQQVTLSCSPISGHRSVSWYQQTPGQGLQFLFEYFSETQRNKGNFPGRFSGRQFSNSRSEMNVSTLELGDSALYLCASSLGYPGSYNEQFFGPGTRLTVL.

The genes are TRBV5-4 and TRBJ2-2; 7 nucleotides match TRBD2. The ends lost 6 bases at V and 4 bases at J; junction bases unmatched: 12. The CDR3 extends over 16 amino acids. Germline CDR1 reads SGHNT; CDR2 reads YYREEE (reference sequence). This CDR3 reads CASTEEGRAGTGELFF. The CDR3 region has the DNA TGTGCCAGCACCGAGGAGGGGAGGGCCGGCACCGGGGAGCTGTTTTTT. Variable domain in full (rest from reference TRBV5-4 and TRBJ2-2): ETGVTQSPTHLIKTRGQQVTLRCSSQSGHNTVSWYQQALGQGPQFIFQYYREEENGRGNFPPRFSGLQFPNYSSELNVNALELDDSALYLCASTEEGRAGTGELFFGEGSRLTVL.

The chain recombines TRBV28 with TRBJ2-3; TRBD2 agrees at 8 bases. CDR1 MDHEN and CDR2 SYDVKM come from the germline V gene. There are 15 residues in the CDR3. The V gene end was trimmed by 7 bases and the J gene end by 2 bases; junction bases not matched to a gene: 8. Here the CDR3 DNA reads TGTGCCAGCACCAGCGGGAGTCGGGACACAGATACGCAGTATTTT. It translates to CASTSGSRDTDTQYF.

The chain couples TRBV15 to TRBJ2-3; 11 bases are shared with TRBD2. Looked up from germline, CDR1 is LNHNV and CDR2 is YYDKDF (reference sequence). The junction had 6 bases not matched to a gene; V was cut back by 7 bases and J by 0 bases. The CDR3 is 16 amino acids. CDR3 region: CATTRGLAGSTDTQYF. CDR3 coding DNA: TGTGCCACCACCCGTGGACTAGCGGGCAGCACAGATACGCAGTATTTT.

V is TRBV7-8 and J is TRBJ2-1; TRBD1 is a possible D gene (8 bases). The CDR3 totals 19 residues. V lost 1 base and J lost 7, with 26 bases in between. The V gene's germline CDR1 is SGHVS and CDR2 FQNEAQ. The CDR3 sequence is CASSLGRGQAGLGRNEQFF. The CDR3 nucleotides are TGTGCCAGCAGCTTAGGTCGGGGACAGGCCGGACTAGGCAGAAATGAGCAGTTCTTC.

This chain connects TRBV4-3 to TRBJ2-1; D unclear. V was trimmed by 4 bases and J by 7 bases, leaving 17 bases between them. This CDR3 contains 15 residues. Germline CDR1 is LGHNA and CDR2 is YSLEER. CDR3 bases: TGCGCCAGCAGCCGCAAAGGGCCCGGATCAAATGAGCAGTTCTTC. Its protein product is CASSRKGPGSNEQFF.

The chain carries TRBV19 and TRBJ2-3; TRBD2 is a possible D gene (6 bases). The CDR3 is 15 amino acids. V lost 9 bases to trimming and J lost 2 bases, with 18 bases between them. Germline assignment: CDR1 LNHDA and CDR2 SQIVND (reference sequence). CDR3 residues: CASDEGDWDTDTQYF. CDR3 nucleotide sequence: TGTGCCAGCGACGAAGGGGACTGGGACACAGATACGCAGTATTTT.

The V gene is TRBV9, the J gene TRBJ1-3; D unresolved. The germline gives CDR1 SGDLS, CDR2 YYNGEE. CDR3 size: 14 residues. Trimming stripped 3 bases from V and 9 bases from J, with 16 bases between. DNA of the CDR3: TGTGCCAGCAGCGCGGCTAGCACGCTGGCCACCATATATTTT. Its protein product is CASSAASTLATIYF.